Each of the 6 T cell receptor beta chains below was sequenced from the same sample in a study of pediatric ulcerative colitis. Rectal tissue came from one to two pinch biopsies taken at colonoscopy. Produced via immunoSEQ multiplex PCR; TCRdb's table is partial and in-frame only. Of some 25,000 clones in the sample, roughly 74% were seen once. The sequencing sample was made of gut tissue. The receptor set was obtained from a boy aged 5 to 17 with severe ulcerative colitis.

The genes are TRBV7-3 and TRBJ2-1; either TRBD1 or TRBD2 may supply D (5 bases each). CDR1 is SGHTA, CDR2 FQGTGA, per germline. Trimming cost V 5 bases and J 1 base, with 12 bases left between them. The CDR3 sequence is 15 residues long. CDR3 DNA sequence: TGTGCCAGCAGCCTCGGGACGGCTTCCTACAATGAGCAGTTCTTC. It specifies CASSLGTASYNEQFF.

This chain links TRBV2 with TRBJ2-7; 11 bases map to TRBD2. V lost 4 bases to trimming and J lost 7 bases; unmatched junction nucleotides: 9. Germline CDR1 reads SNHLY; CDR2 reads FYNNEI. The length of the CDR3 is 15 residues. DNA for the CDR3: TGTGCCAGCAGTGCGCTAGCGGGAGGTCCTGAGGAGCAGTACTTC. The encoded protein is CASSALAGGPEEQYF.

The chain employs TRBV7-6 and TRBJ2-7, with D possibly matching TRBD2 (5 bases). Per the germline V gene, CDR1 is SGHVS and CDR2 is FNYEAQ. Deletions cut 6 bases from V and 4 bases from J, with 13 bases between. The CDR3 has 13 amino acids. The CDR3 loop is CASSPDSGYEQYF. The DNA of the CDR3 is TGTGCCAGCAGTCCTGACTCGGGGTACGAGCAGTACTTC.

This clone has only one observation. A read error may account for a junction end that differs from germline. This specimen includes other DNA sequences encoding the same CDR3. V usage is TRBV18 and J usage is TRBJ1-1; D call uncertain. The CDR3 covers 13 residues. Germline values: CDR1 KGHSH, CDR2 LQKENI. The CDR3: CASSQYGNTEAFF. CDR3 DNA sequence: TGCGCCAGCTCACAGTACGGAAACACTGAAGCTTTCTTT.

The chain employs TRBV5-4 and TRBJ1-1; D gene ambiguous. V was cut by 3 bases and J by 4 bases, with 7 bases left in between. The CDR3 consists of 12 residues. In germline, CDR1 is SGHNT, CDR2 YYREEE (reference sequence). DNA for the CDR3: TGTGCCAGCAGCTGGATCGGCACTGAAGCTTTCTTT. This codes for CASSWIGTEAFF.

This chain uses TRBV29-1 with TRBJ1-4, with D tentatively TRBD1 (5 bases). There are 14 residues in the CDR3. V was cut by 7 bases and J by 4 bases, with 16 bases left in between. The V gene's germline CDR1 is SQVTM and CDR2 ANQGSEA. The CDR3 region is CSARADSRNEKLFF. DNA for the CDR3: TGCAGCGCCCGAGCCGACAGCCGTAATGAAAAACTGTTTTTT.